This TCR beta chain stems from a study of blood T cell repertoires in COVID-19. The wider study: Samples came from the United States, Italy and Spain, spanning acute and convalescent COVID-19. The analysed material was cDNA or gDNA that came from T cells, B-cell-depleted T cells, or PBMCs.

Trimming shortened V by 6 bases and J by 4 bases, and 16 bases separated the two germline ends. The CDR3 covers 15 residues. CDR1 is SNHLY and CDR2 is FYNNEI in the germline V gene. As originally analysed: Using reference gene primer amplification, nucleated cell counts were estimated. The data were produced by immunoSEQ multiplex PCR, yet TCRdb's version contains in-frame clones alone and is incomplete. The V and J calls and clone size are taken from that table; D and trimming were inferred from the DNA. The data hold roughly 81,000 clones, with around nine tenths observed a single time. This TCR was recovered from a man aged 35 to 55 with acute or convalescent COVID-19. The source material was peripheral blood. The gene calls are TRBV2 and TRBJ2-1; D might be TRBD1 (6 bases). This CDR3 reads CASRAGATTYNEQFF. The DNA of the CDR3 is TGTGCCAGCAGGGCAGGGGCTACGACTTACAATGAGCAGTTCTTC.